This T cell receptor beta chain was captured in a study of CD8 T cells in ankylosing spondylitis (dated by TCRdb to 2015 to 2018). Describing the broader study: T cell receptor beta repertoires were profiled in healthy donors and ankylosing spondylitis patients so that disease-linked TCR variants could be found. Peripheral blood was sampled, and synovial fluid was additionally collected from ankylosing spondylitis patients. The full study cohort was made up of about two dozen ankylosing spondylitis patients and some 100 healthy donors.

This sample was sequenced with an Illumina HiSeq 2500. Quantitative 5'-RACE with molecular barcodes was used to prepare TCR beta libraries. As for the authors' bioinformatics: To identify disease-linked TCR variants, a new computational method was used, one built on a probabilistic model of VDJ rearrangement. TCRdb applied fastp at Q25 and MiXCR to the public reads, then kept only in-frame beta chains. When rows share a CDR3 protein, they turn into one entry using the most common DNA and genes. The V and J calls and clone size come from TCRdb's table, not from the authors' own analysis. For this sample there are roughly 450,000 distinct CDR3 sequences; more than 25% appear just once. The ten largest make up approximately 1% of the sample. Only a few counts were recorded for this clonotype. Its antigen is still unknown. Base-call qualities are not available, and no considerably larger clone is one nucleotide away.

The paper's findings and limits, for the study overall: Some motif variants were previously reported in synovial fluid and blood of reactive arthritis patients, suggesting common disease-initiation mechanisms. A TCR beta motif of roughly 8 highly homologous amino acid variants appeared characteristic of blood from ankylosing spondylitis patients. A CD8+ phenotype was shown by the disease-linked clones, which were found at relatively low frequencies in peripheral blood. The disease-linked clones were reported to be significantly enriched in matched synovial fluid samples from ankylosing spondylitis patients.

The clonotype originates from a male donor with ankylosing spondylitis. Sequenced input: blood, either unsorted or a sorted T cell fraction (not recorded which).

The DNA is as follows: TGCAGCGTCCTACAGGGGCAAGAGACCCAGTACTTC. This is translated as CSVLQGQETQYF. The rearrangement combines TRBV29-1 with TRBJ2-5, and 7 junction bases match TRBD1. The CDR3 starts with the cysteine, ends with the phenylalanine, and has 12 residues. Only the CDR3 DNA stays, 36 bases, in frame from base 1. CDR1 SQVTM and CDR2 ANQGSEA were looked up in the germline V gene. After removal of 6 bases from V and 2 bases from J, the junction retains 3 bases not matched to a gene.